This T cell receptor beta chain was documented in a study of blood T cells in healthy people across ages. There were at least 5.5 micrograms of total RNA extracted from every sample. Using a J-beta primer mix together with a sample-barcoded 5' primer, a second PCR was run for roughly 6 to 12 cycles. Every cDNA molecule bore a tag from a template-switch adaptor containing 12 random nucleotides. In TCRdb, the 5' RACE reads were re-called with MiXCR into one record per CDR3 protein. Of 700,000 or so distinct CDR3 sequences in the sample, about a fifth were seen once. Regarding the study as a whole: Diversity was higher, and naive CD4+ cells more numerous, in long-lived donors than in aged donors.

This CDR3 is 19 amino acids long. With 0 bases clipped from V and 2 bases from J, the junction kept 14 bases outside the gene matches. Germline CDR1 SGDLS, CDR2 YYNGEE. About this clonotype itself: The antigen remains unidentified.

The chain carries TRBV9 and TRBJ2-1; 7 nucleotides align to TRBD2. The receptor's source is a man in his 70s in good health. The material sequenced was blood. CDR3 DNA: TGTGCCAGCAGCGTAGGGGGCGGTCTGGCGGGGGTCGCCTACAATGAGCAGTTCTTC. Protein sequence: CASSVGGGLAGVAYNEQFF.